What follows describes a single T cell receptor (beta chain). The data originate from a study of blood T cell repertoires in COVID-19. Study background: There were acute and convalescent COVID-19 samples, and they came from the United States, Italy and Spain.

Assay: immunoSEQ multiplex PCR; the TCRdb copy retains only in-frame clones and omits some. This sample has about 240,000 clones; roughly 83% occur once, and the top ten carry about 9.5%. In germline, CDR1 is KGHDR, CDR2 SFDVKD. This CDR3 contains 16 residues. The V and J ends lost 1 base and 4 bases respectively, with 15 bases between them. J is TRBJ1-2 and V is TRBV24-1, with D perhaps matching TRBD1 (5 bases). Sequenced input: peripheral blood. This receptor was taken from a woman aged 80 or over with acute or convalescent COVID-19. For the CDR3, the DNA is TGTGCCACCAGTGATTTTGTCAGGGATTGGGGCTATGGCTACACCTTC. Amino acid sequence: CATSDFVRDWGYGYTF.